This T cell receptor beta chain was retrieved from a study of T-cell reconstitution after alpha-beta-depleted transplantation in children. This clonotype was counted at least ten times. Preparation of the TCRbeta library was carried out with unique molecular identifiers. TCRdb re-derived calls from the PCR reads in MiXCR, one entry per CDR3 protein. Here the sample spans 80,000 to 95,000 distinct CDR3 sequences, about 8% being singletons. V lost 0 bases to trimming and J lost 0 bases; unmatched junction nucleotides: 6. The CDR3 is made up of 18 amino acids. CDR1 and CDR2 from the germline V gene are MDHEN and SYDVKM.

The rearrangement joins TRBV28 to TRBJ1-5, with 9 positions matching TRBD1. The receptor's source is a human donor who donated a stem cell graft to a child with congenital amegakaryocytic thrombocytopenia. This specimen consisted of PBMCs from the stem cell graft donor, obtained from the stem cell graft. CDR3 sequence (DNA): TGTGCCAGCAGTTTATGGGGACAGGGTACCGCTAGCAATCAGCCCCAGCATTTT. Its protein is CASSLWGQGTASNQPQHF.